Given below is one T cell receptor (beta chain) in context. V was trimmed by 3 bases and J by 3 bases, leaving 13 bases between them. The length of the CDR3 is 16 residues. The germline V gene encodes CDR1 KGHDR and CDR2 SFDVKD. The data derive from a study of T-cell memory formation after mild COVID-19. Overall study context: TCR clusters were largely donor specific.

Constant-segment primers were used for 5'RACE, and the resulting TCR alpha and TCR beta cDNA libraries carried sample barcodes and UMIs. TCRdb ran MiXCR on the 5' RACE reads and lists one entry per CDR3 protein. Of fewer than 650,000 distinct CDR3 sequences listed, less than 25% were seen once; the top ten hold around 9.2%. Sequencing was performed on PBMCs or a T cell subset sorted from them (not recorded which). This clonotype was obtained from an adult woman who had mild COVID-19 (a few samples of this study predate the infection). Cell type and time point are not known. The chain couples TRBV24-1 to TRBJ2-2; perhaps TRBD1 as D (6 bases). The CDR3 region is CATSDPTGKDTGELFF. CDR3 DNA sequence: TGTGCCACCAGTGATCCTACAGGGAAGGACACCGGGGAGCTGTTTTTT.